A single sample gave rise to the 7 T cell receptor beta chains below, sequenced in a study of cytomegalovirus exposure and HLA in healthy donors. PCR amplification relied on 60 Vbeta primers (plus 13 Jbeta primers). Produced via immunoSEQ multiplex PCR; TCRdb's table is partial and in-frame only. The sample records around 85,000 clones, about four fifths being singletons. The specimen sequenced was PBMCs. Every receptor here comes from a man aged 25-45 years in good health and CMV-seronegative.

This rearrangement joins TRBV30 to TRBJ2-7; D might be TRBD2 (7 bases). The CDR3 extends over 15 amino acids. Germline V CDR1 and CDR2: GTSNPN, SVGIG (reference sequence). Trimming took 0 bases from V and 2 from J, leaving 14 bases between them. The CDR3 nucleotides are TGTGCCTGGAGTGTTCGGGGGGCTCTCCCCTACGAGCAGTACTTC. As protein: CAWSVRGALPYEQYF. The whole variable domain, filled in from reference TRBV30 and TRBJ2-7, reads SQTIHQWPATLVQPVGSPLSLECTVEGTSNPNLYWYRQAAGRGLQLLFYSVGIGQISSEVPQNLSASRPQDRQFILSSKKLLLSDSGFYLCAWSVRGALPYEQYFGPGTRLTVT.

This clone was counted only a few times. The genes are TRBV5-1 and TRBJ1-1; 7 bases fit TRBD1. The CDR3 is made up of 14 amino acids. Germline CDR1 reads SGHRS; CDR2 reads YFSETQ. V lost 1 base to trimming and J lost 11 bases; unmatched junction nucleotides: 11. CDR3 amino acids: CASSLSTGDRRAFF. The CDR3 bases are TGCGCCAGCAGCTTGAGCACAGGGGACCGGAGGGCTTTCTTT.

Comment on this clone: The sample contains more than one DNA sequence encoding this CDR3. The chain combines TRBV5-4 with TRBJ2-7; a weak D match, TRBD1 (5 bases). The CDR3 totals 12 residues. The germline V gene encodes CDR1 SGHNT and CDR2 YYREEE (reference sequence). Between the trimmed V and J ends, which lost 1 base and 3 bases, there was a span of 5 bases. The CDR3 coding sequence is TGTGCCAGCAGCTTGAGGGGCTACGAGCAGTACTTC. Translated: CASSLRGYEQYF.

The chain has TRBV5-6 and TRBJ2-7; tentatively, D is TRBD1 (6 bases). This CDR3 region has 13 residues. The germline gives CDR1 SGHDT, CDR2 YYEEEE. Trimming shortened V by 2 bases and J by 4 bases, and 10 bases separated the two germline ends. The CDR3 nucleotides read TGTGCCAGCAGCTTTGGGGGCGAGTACGAGCAGTACTTC. Protein: CASSFGGEYEQYF.

V usage is TRBV7-7 and J usage is TRBJ1-3; a weak D match, TRBD1 (5 bases). Trimming pared 4 bases from V and 4 bases from J, leaving 8 bases between. Germline assignment: CDR1 SSHAT and CDR2 FNYEAQ (reference sequence). The CDR3 runs 13 residues. CDR3 nucleotide sequence: TGTGCCAGCAGCTATGGGGCCGGAAACACCATATATTTT. Translated: CASSYGAGNTIYF.

This chain uses TRBV6-6 with TRBJ2-7; 14 bases fit TRBD2. V was pared by 2 bases and J by 5 bases, with 2 bases of the junction left unmatched. This CDR3 region has 15 residues. CDR1 is MNHNY and CDR2 is SVGAGI in the germline V gene (reference sequence). This CDR3 reads CASSYPGLAGDEQYF. The CDR3 coding sequence is TGTGCCAGCAGTTACCCGGGACTAGCGGGAGACGAGCAGTACTTC.

The chain combines TRBV10-2 with TRBJ2-5; TRBD1 aligns across 9 bases. Germline CDR1 and CDR2: WSHSY and SAAADI. V was clipped by 4 bases and J by 5 bases; unmatched bases: 8. The CDR3 has 15 amino acids. The CDR3 sequence: CASSVNRGQGETQYF. In DNA, the CDR3 is TGCGCCAGCAGTGTAAACAGGGGGCAGGGTGAGACCCAGTACTTC.